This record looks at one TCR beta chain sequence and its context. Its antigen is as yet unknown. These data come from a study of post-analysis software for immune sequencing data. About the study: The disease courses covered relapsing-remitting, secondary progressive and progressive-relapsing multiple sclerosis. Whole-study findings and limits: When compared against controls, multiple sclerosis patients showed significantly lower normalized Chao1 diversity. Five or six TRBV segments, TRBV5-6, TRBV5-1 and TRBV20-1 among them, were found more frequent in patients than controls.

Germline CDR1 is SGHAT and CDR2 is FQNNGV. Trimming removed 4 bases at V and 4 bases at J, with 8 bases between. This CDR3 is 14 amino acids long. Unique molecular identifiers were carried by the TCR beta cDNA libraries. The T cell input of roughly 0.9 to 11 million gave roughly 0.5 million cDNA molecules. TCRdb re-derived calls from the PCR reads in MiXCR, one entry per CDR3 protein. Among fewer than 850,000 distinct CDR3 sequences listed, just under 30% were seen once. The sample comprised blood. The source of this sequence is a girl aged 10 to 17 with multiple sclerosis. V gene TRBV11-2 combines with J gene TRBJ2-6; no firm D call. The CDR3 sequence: CASSSIRGANVLTF. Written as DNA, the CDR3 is TGTGCCAGCAGCTCTATTAGGGGGGCCAACGTCCTGACTTTC.